This T cell receptor beta chain emerged from a study of early T cells in non-severe SARS-CoV-2 infection. For the study at large: Sequenced bulk RNA came from whole blood that was unsorted, and chains were unpaired.

Unique molecular identifiers (one per individual cDNA molecule) were attached. In TCRdb, the 5' RACE reads were re-called with MiXCR into one record per CDR3 protein. The data hold roughly 64,000 distinct CDR3 sequences, with roughly 14% observed a single time. This clonotype was detected only a few times. Its antigen remains unidentified. The CDR3 runs to 14 residues. The junction had 8 bases not matched to a gene; V was cut back by 6 bases and J by 5 bases. Overall study findings and caveats: VDJdb matching favored anti-spike CD8 responses, missing private and CD4 specificities.

Sequenced material: whole blood. The TCR was taken from an adult who was a healthcare worker with PCR-confirmed SARS-CoV-2 infection or an uninfected control (not recorded which). The chain is built from TRBV12-3 or TRBV12-4 and TRBJ2-3, with 7 bases identical to TRBD1. CDR3 in amino acids: CASSSGQARDTQYF. The DNA of the CDR3 is TGTGCCAGCAGCTCAGGACAGGCTCGAGATACGCAGTATTTT.